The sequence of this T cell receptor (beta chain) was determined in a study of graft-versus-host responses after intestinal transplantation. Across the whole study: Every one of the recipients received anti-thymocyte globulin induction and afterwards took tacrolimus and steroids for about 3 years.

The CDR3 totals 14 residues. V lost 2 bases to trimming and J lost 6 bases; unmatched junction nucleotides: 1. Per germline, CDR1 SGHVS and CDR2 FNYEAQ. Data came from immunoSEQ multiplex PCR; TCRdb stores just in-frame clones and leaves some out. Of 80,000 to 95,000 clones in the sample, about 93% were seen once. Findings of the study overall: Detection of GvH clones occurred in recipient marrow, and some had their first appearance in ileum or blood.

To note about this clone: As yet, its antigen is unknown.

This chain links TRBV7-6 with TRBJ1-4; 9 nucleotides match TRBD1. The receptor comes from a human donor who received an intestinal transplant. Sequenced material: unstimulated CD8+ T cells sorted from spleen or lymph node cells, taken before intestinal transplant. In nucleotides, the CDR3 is TGTGCCAGCAGCTTAACAGGGGGCGATGAAAAACTGTTTTTT. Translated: CASSLTGGDEKLFF.